Below, 24 T cell receptor beta chains from the same sample are listed, as sequenced in a study of graft-versus-host responses after intestinal transplantation. The data were produced by immunoSEQ multiplex PCR, yet TCRdb's version contains in-frame clones alone and is incomplete. The sample consists of 90,000 to 95,000 clones, about 93% of them appearing once. What these receptors recognize is not known. Sequencing was performed on unstimulated CD8+ T cells sorted from spleen or lymph node cells, taken before intestinal transplant. The receptors derive from a human donor who received an intestinal transplant.

The chain recombines TRBV2 with TRBJ2-1; 10 bases map to TRBD2. V lost 4 bases, J lost 7 bases, and 13 bases stayed unmatched. The V gene's germline CDR1 is SNHLY and CDR2 FYNNEI. This CDR3 is built from 17 residues. The CDR3, as DNA: TGTGCCAGCAGTGTAAGGCTAGCGGGAGTCTCGGTTAATGAGCAGTTCTTC. Protein product: CASSVRLAGVSVNEQFF.

The chain couples TRBV7-2 to TRBJ1-5, with 7 bases aligning to TRBD1. CDR1 is SGHTA and CDR2 is FQGNSA in the germline V gene. This CDR3 has 14 residues. Losses at the gene ends were 2 bases for V and 8 bases for J; bases not matched to a gene: 6. The CDR3 loop is CASSLLTGEKPQHF. In DNA, the CDR3 is TGTGCCAGCAGCTTATTAACAGGGGAAAAGCCCCAGCATTTT.

The V gene is TRBV19, the J gene TRBJ1-5; D possibly corresponds to TRBD1 (5 bases). The CDR3 totals 14 residues. Germline V gives CDR1 LNHDA, CDR2 SQIVND (reference sequence). The germline V and J ends were trimmed by 9 bases and 4 bases, with 16 bases remaining between them. The CDR3 loop reads CASSWGTQNQPQHF. The CDR3, as DNA: TGTGCCAGCTCTTGGGGCACCCAAAATCAGCCCCAGCATTTT.

V usage is TRBV30 and J usage is TRBJ2-3, with a tentative D call TRBD1 (6 bases). The V and J ends lost 1 base and 4 bases respectively, with 9 bases between them. The CDR3 extends over 13 amino acids. Germline CDR1 and CDR2: GTSNPN and SVGIG (reference sequence). This CDR3 is CAWSGGQADTQYF. CDR3 DNA: TGTGCCTGGAGTGGGGGGCAGGCAGATACGCAGTATTTT.

V and J are TRBV5-1 and TRBJ2-7, with 7 bases identical to TRBD2. V trimming: 0 bases; J trimming: 6 bases; junction bases outside the gene matches: 9. Germline V CDR1 and CDR2: SGHRS, YFSETQ. The CDR3 extends over 15 amino acids. The CDR3 DNA follows: TGCGCCAGCAGCTTGGGCGGTAGCGGGTCTGGCGAGCAGTACTTC. Protein sequence: CASSLGGSGSGEQYF.

The J gene is TRBJ2-7, the V gene TRBV30, with TRBD2 matching 8 bases. Germline V CDR1 and CDR2: GTSNPN, SVGIG (reference sequence). Trimming took 0 bases from V and 6 from J; bases not matched to a gene: 4. CDR3 length: 13 residues. The CDR3 bases are TGTGCCTGGAGTGTACTTGCGGGGGGCGAGCAGTACTTC. It specifies CAWSVLAGGEQYF.

CDR3 sequence reads: CASSDRVGYEQYF. CDR3 bases: TGTGCCAGCAGTGACAGGGTAGGCTACGAGCAGTACTTC. The chain carries TRBV27 and TRBJ2-7; 7 nucleotides line up with TRBD1. Germline V CDR1 and CDR2: MNHEY, SMNVEV (reference sequence). The V and J ends lost 5 bases and 3 bases, in that order; junction bases with no gene match: 4. CDR3 length: 13 amino acids.

This chain connects TRBV27 to TRBJ1-1, with TRBD1 as a possible D gene (5 bases). Trimming took off 8 bases at V and 2 bases at J, with 9 bases between the two ends. Germline CDR1 is MNHEY and CDR2 is SMNVEV (reference sequence). The CDR3 has 12 amino acids. CDR3 amino acids: CASSQGNTEAFF. CDR3 bases: TGTGCCAGCTCCCAGGGAAACACTGAAGCTTTCTTT.

This rearrangement joins TRBV4-1 to TRBJ2-3; TRBD2 aligns across 7 bases. Germline V gives CDR1 MGHRA, CDR2 YSYEKL. V lost 2 bases and J lost 3; bases outside the gene matches: 5. This CDR3 comprises 15 residues. As DNA, the CDR3 is TGCGCCAGCAGCCAATATACTAGCGAGACAGATACGCAGTATTTT. Amino acid sequence: CASSQYTSETDTQYF.

The chain couples TRBV30 to TRBJ1-5; D unclear. CDR3 length: 12 amino acids. Germline V gene lookup returns CDR1 GTSNPN and CDR2 SVGIG (reference sequence). Trimming stripped 3 bases from V and 6 bases from J, with 9 bases between. The CDR3 reads CAWSLPPQPQHF. The CDR3 region has the DNA TGTGCCTGGAGCCTACCCCCTCAGCCCCAGCATTTT.

The chain combines TRBV19 with TRBJ2-3; a possible D gene is TRBD1 (5 bases). With 4 bases removed from V and 1 base from J, the gap between germline ends came to 9 bases. This CDR3 region has 14 residues. In germline, CDR1 is LNHDA, CDR2 SQIVND (reference sequence). CDR3 region: CASSRIQGTDTQYF. In DNA, the CDR3 is TGTGCCAGTAGTAGAATACAGGGCACAGATACGCAGTATTTT.

J is TRBJ2-7 and V is TRBV6-1; 7 positions agree with TRBD1. The junction had 15 bases not matched to a gene; V was cut back by 8 bases and J by 5 bases. CDR1 is MNHNS, CDR2 SASEGT, per germline. The CDR3 has 15 residues. The CDR3: CASGLSWTGGHEQYF. The CDR3 DNA reads as TGTGCCAGCGGACTCTCGTGGACAGGCGGCCACGAGCAGTACTTC.

The chain recombines TRBV7-8 with TRBJ1-2; D is possibly TRBD1 (6 bases). Trimming took off 2 bases at V and 1 base at J, with 11 bases between the two ends. The length of the CDR3 is 15 residues. Germline CDR1 reads SGHVS; CDR2 reads FQNEAQ. CDR3 sequence reads: CASSLNLDSNYGYTF. The CDR3 coding sequence is TGTGCCAGCAGCTTAAATCTGGACAGTAACTATGGCTACACCTTC.

The chain couples TRBV4-3 to TRBJ1-5; 7 positions match TRBD1. This CDR3 has 17 amino acids. V lost 1 base to trimming and J lost 5 bases; unmatched junction nucleotides: 11. Germline V gene sequence: CDR1 LGHNA, CDR2 YSLEER. This CDR3 is CASSQVLLRGVDQPQHF. The CDR3 DNA reads TGCGCCAGCAGCCAAGTTCTTCTCAGGGGGGTCGATCAGCCCCAGCATTTT.

CDR3 region: CASSYSGAGVQETQYF. As DNA, the CDR3 is TGTGCCAGCAGTTACTCCGGAGCGGGGGTTCAAGAGACCCAGTACTTC. This chain uses TRBV6-5 with TRBJ2-5, with TRBD2 matching 8 bases. Germline V gene sequence: CDR1 MNHEY, CDR2 SVGAGI. This CDR3 is 16 amino acids long. Trimming took 0 bases from V and 2 from J; bases not matched to a gene: 5.

The V and J genes are TRBV5-1 and TRBJ1-1, with 7 bases fitting TRBD1. Germline lookup yields CDR1 SGHRS and CDR2 YFSETQ. The CDR3 totals 15 residues. V was pared by 3 bases and J by 4 bases, with 9 bases of the junction left unmatched. CDR3 DNA: TGCGCCAGCAGCTGGGAGACAGGGCAACTCACTGAAGCTTTCTTT. It translates to CASSWETGQLTEAFF.

The chain joins TRBV19 to TRBJ2-1, with 9 nucleotides matching TRBD2. The CDR3 contains 17 residues. The germline V gene has CDR1 LNHDA and CDR2 SQIVND (reference sequence). With V trimmed by 6 bases and J by 1 base, 10 bases remained unmatched. The CDR3 region has the DNA TGTGCCAGTAGAGGACTAGCGTACGAGCGGTCCTACAATGAGCAGTTCTTC. Protein sequence: CASRGLAYERSYNEQFF.

The rearrangement links TRBV5-6 to TRBJ2-1, with D unclear. Germline V lookup: CDR1 SGHDT, CDR2 YYEEEE. V lost 5 bases and J 6 bases, leaving 9 bases between the germline ends. CDR3 length equals 12 residues. CDR3 nucleotides: TGTGCCAGCAGTCGGGTTATCAATGAGCAGTTCTTC. It translates to CASSRVINEQFF. Using reference TRBV5-6 and TRBJ2-1 for the parts outside the CDR3, the full variable domain is DAGVTQSPTHLIKTRGQQVTLRCSPKSGHDTVSWYQQALGQGPQFIFQYYEEEERQRGNFPDRFSGHQFPNYSSELNVNALLLGDSALYLCASSRVINEQFFGPGTRLTVL.

The chain links TRBV27 to TRBJ1-4; possible D gene TRBD1, 5 bases. Germline CDR1 and CDR2: MNHEY and SMNVEV (reference sequence). Deletions cut 4 bases from V and 10 bases from J, with 16 bases between. The CDR3 contains 14 residues. CDR3 sequence reads: CASSSHRDFGKLFF. CDR3 in DNA: TGTGCCAGCAGTTCGCACCGGGACTTTGGAAAACTGTTTTTT.

The chain links TRBV19 to TRBJ2-1; 7 nucleotides match TRBD2. Germline V lookup: CDR1 LNHDA, CDR2 SQIVND (reference sequence). After removal of 5 bases from V and 2 bases from J, the junction contained 3 bases not matched to a gene. The CDR3 covers 14 residues. The CDR3 DNA reads TGTGCCAGTAGTCTGCTAGCGGCCTACAATGAGCAGTTCTTC. Translated: CASSLLAAYNEQFF.

The CDR3 is CASSLGGNYGYTF. DNA for the CDR3: TGTGCCAGCAGTTTGGGAGGGAATTATGGCTACACCTTC. This chain joins TRBV27 and TRBJ1-2; no definite D call. This CDR3 contains 13 residues. Per germline, CDR1 MNHEY and CDR2 SMNVEV (reference sequence). Deletions cut 3 bases from V and 5 bases from J, with 10 bases between.

Comment on this clone: This specimen includes other DNA sequences encoding the same CDR3. V and J are TRBV4-3 and TRBJ2-2; D is perhaps TRBD1 (7 bases). The CDR3 runs 13 residues. Germline values: CDR1 LGHNA, CDR2 YSLEER. Deletions cut 4 bases from V and 8 bases from J, with 11 bases between. The CDR3 loop reads CASSPTGTGELFF. CDR3 nucleotide sequence: TGCGCCAGCAGCCCGACAGGGACTGGGGAGCTGTTTTTT.

The rearrangement joins TRBV6-1 to TRBJ1-1, with TRBD1 matching 10 bases. This CDR3 comprises 18 residues. The trim removed 4 bases at V and 6 bases at J, leaving 17 bases unmatched. CDR1 MNHNS and CDR2 SASEGT come from the germline V gene. CDR3 sequence: CASSANPPGTGDFSEAFF. The CDR3 bases are TGTGCCAGCAGTGCGAACCCTCCCGGGACAGGGGATTTCTCTGAAGCTTTCTTT.

This clone turned up a few times. The chain links TRBV10-1 to TRBJ2-3; TRBD2 aligns across 9 bases. V lost 5 bases and J lost 6; bases outside the gene matches: 9. Germline CDR1 is WNHNN and CDR2 is SYGVQD (reference sequence). The CDR3 covers 15 residues. The CDR3: CASSTPSGMADTQYF. As DNA, the CDR3 is TGCGCCAGCAGTACCCCTAGCGGGATGGCCGATACGCAGTATTTT.